These 7 T cell receptor beta chains originate from one sample sequenced in a study of a mutant IDH1 vaccine in newly diagnosed glioma. Noted time point: week 11, during vaccination. Every vaccine dose comprised 300 ug of mutant IDH1 20-mer peptide plus topical imiquimod. The table came from immunoSEQ multiplex PCR; TCRdb's copy has only in-frame clones and leaves some out. The sample contains about 62,000 clones, around 91% of which appear only once. Antigens for these TCRs are unknown. The specimen comprised PBMCs, sampled from a glioma patient whose treatment included an IDH1 peptide vaccine. These TCRs come from a man aged 40-55 years with glioma.

This clone was seen a single time. This chain links TRBV18 with TRBJ2-2; no definite D call. CDR1 is KGHSH and CDR2 is LQKENI in the germline V gene. The CDR3 runs to 13 residues. Trimming pared 0 bases from V and 3 bases from J, leaving 2 bases between. The CDR3 protein is CASSPPDTGELFF. The DNA of the CDR3 is TGTGCCAGCTCACCACCTGACACCGGGGAGCTGTTTTTT.

The chain is built from TRBV7-9 and TRBJ1-2; D is unclear. This CDR3 is built from 14 residues. Germline lookup yields CDR1 SEHNR and CDR2 FQNEAQ (reference sequence). V lost 1 base and J 4 bases, leaving 10 bases between the germline ends. The CDR3 region has the DNA TGTGCCAGCAGCTTAGGTGGTCAGGTCTATGGCTACACCTTC. Amino acids: CASSLGGQVYGYTF.

The chain employs TRBV7-9 and TRBJ2-3; TRBD2 matches at 7 bases. The V and J ends lost 5 bases and 4 bases, in that order; junction bases with no gene match: 9. From germline, CDR1 is SEHNR and CDR2 FQNEAQ (reference sequence). The CDR3 has 15 amino acids. The DNA for the CDR3 is TGTGCCAGCAGCAGGGACGCGGGAGCCCCAGATACGCAGTATTTT. Protein: CASSRDAGAPDTQYF.

The chain recombines TRBV6-6 with TRBJ1-5; D call uncertain. The CDR3 extends over 14 amino acids. Trimming pared 7 bases from V and 0 bases from J, leaving 10 bases between. The germline gives CDR1 MNHNY, CDR2 SVGAGI (reference sequence). The CDR3 region has the DNA TGTGCCAGCACCTCGGAGGTTAGCAATCAGCCCCAGCATTTT. It is translated as CASTSEVSNQPQHF.

With regard to this clone: At one of its ends the junction is not consistent with the germline gene, which may arise from a read error. Other DNA sequences of this sample code for an identical CDR3. The chain has TRBV6-6 and TRBJ1-6, with unresolved D. Germline CDR1 and CDR2: MNHNY and SVGAGI (reference sequence). This CDR3 region has 13 residues. CDR3 nucleotides: TGCGCCAGCAGTTACAATGATAATTCACCCCTCCACTTT. Translation gives CASSYNDNSPLHF.

This clone occurred a few times. The chain links TRBV7-9 to TRBJ2-7; D is perhaps TRBD1 (6 bases). V lost 1 base to trimming and J lost 6 bases, with 13 bases between them. The CDR3 has 14 amino acids. Germline V gene sequence: CDR1 SEHNR, CDR2 FQNEAQ (reference sequence). Here the CDR3 DNA reads TGTGCCAGCAGCTTAGAAAGGTCCAGGGGCGAGCAGTACGTC. Protein: CASSLERSRGEQYV.

Only one count was recorded for this clone. The chain links TRBV20-1 to TRBJ1-6; no definite D call. Germline loops: CDR1 DFQATT, CDR2 SNEGSKA (reference sequence). With 4 bases removed from V and 17 bases from J, the gap between germline ends came to 15 bases. The CDR3 consists of 11 residues. CDR3 coding DNA: TGCAGTGCTACCGCGGTGGAAAAGGTCCACTTT. Residues: CSATAVEKVHF.